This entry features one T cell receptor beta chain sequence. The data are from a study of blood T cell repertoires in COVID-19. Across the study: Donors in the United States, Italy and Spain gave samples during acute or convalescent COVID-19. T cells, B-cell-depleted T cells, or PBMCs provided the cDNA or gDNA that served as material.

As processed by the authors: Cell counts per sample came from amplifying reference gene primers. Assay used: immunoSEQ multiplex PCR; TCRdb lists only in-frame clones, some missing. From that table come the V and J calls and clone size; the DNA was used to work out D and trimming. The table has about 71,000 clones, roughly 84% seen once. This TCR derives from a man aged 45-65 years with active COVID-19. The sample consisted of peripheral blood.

CDR3 bases: TGTGCCAGCAGTTCCCTGCTAGCGGGGGTTTCTGGTGAGCAGTTCTTC. Protein product: CASSSLLAGVSGEQFF. This chain joins TRBV27 and TRBJ2-1, with 10 bases lining up with TRBD2. Germline V lookup: CDR1 MNHEY, CDR2 SMNVEV (reference sequence). The V and J ends lost 4 bases and 9 bases, in that order; junction bases with no gene match: 12. CDR3 length equals 16 residues.